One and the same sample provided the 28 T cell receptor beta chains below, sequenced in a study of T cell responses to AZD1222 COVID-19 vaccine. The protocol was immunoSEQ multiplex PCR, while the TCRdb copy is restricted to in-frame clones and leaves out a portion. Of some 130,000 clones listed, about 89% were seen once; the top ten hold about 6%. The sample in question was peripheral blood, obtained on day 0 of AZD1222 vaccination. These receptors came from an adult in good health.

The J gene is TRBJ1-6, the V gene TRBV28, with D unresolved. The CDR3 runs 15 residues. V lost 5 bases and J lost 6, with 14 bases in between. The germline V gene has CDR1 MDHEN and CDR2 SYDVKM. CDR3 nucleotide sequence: TGTGCCAGCAGTCAACCCGGGCCCGGTAATTCACCCCTCCACTTT. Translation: CASSQPGPGNSPLHF.

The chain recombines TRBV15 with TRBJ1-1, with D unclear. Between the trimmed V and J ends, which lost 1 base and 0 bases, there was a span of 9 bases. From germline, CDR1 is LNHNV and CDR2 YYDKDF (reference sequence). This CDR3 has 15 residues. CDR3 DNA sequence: TGTGCCACCAGCAGAGTATCGCCGTTGAACACTGAAGCTTTCTTT. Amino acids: CATSRVSPLNTEAFF.

The CDR3 coding sequence is TGTGCCAGCAGTTCAGATCTCAGGCAGGGCCTTGAAGCTTTCTTT. It yields the protein CASSSDLRQGLEAFF. The chain recombines TRBV7-9 with TRBJ1-1; a possible D gene is TRBD1 (5 bases). Germline CDR1 reads SEHNR; CDR2 reads FQNEAQ (reference sequence). The CDR3 runs to 15 residues. The V and J ends lost 6 bases and 7 bases respectively, with 21 bases between them.

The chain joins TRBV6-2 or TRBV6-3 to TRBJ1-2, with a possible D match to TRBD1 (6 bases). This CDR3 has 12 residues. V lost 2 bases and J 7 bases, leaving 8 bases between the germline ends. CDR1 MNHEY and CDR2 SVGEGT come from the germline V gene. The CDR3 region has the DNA TGTGCCAGCAGTTACAGAGGGGGTGGCTACACCTTC. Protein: CASSYRGGGYTF.

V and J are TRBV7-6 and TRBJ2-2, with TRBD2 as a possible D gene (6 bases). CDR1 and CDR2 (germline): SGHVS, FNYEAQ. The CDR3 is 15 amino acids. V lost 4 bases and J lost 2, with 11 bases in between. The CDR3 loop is CASSSTGTNTGELFF. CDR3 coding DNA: TGTGCCAGCAGCTCGACCGGGACTAACACCGGGGAGCTGTTTTTT.

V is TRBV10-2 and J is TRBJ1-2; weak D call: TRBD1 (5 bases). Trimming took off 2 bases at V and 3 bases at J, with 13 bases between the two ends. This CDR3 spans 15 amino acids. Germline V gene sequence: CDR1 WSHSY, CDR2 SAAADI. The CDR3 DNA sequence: TGCGCCAGCAGTGAGGTGGGGCAGCTATACTATGGCTACACCTTC. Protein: CASSEVGQLYYGYTF.

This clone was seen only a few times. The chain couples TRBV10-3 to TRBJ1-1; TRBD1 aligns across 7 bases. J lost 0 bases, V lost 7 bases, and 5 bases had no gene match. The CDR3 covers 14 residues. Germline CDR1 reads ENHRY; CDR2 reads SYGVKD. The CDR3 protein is CAINPGGLNTEAFF. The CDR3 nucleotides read TGTGCCATCAATCCAGGGGGGCTGAACACTGAAGCTTTCTTT.

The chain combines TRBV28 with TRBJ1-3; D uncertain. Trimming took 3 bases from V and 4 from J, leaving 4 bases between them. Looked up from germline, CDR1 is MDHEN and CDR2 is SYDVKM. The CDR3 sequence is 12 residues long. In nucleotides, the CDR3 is TGTGCCAGCAGTTTTGGGGGAAACACCATATATTTT. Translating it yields CASSFGGNTIYF.

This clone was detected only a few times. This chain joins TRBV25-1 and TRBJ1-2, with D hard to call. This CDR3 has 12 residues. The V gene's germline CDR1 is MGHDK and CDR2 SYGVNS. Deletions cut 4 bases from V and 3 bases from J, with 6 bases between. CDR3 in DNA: TGTGCCAGCAGTGGACGGGACTATGGCTACACCTTC. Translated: CASSGRDYGYTF.

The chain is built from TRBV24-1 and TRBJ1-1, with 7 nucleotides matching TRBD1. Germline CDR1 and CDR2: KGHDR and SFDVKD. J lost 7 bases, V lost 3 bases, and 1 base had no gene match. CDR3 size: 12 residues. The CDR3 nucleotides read TGTGCCACCAGTGATCGACAGGGTGAAGCTTTCTTT. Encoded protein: CATSDRQGEAFF.

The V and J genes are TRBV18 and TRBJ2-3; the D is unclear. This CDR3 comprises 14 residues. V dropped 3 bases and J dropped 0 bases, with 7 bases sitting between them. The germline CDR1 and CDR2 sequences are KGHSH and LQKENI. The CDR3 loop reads CASSPPTSTDTQYF. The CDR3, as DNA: TGTGCCAGCTCACCGCCAACTAGCACAGATACGCAGTATTTT. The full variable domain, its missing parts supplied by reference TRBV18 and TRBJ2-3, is NAGVMQNPRHLVRRRGQEARLRCSPMKGHSHVYWYRQLPEEGLKFMVYLQKENIIDESGMPKERFSAEFPKEGPSILRIQQVVRGDSAAYFCASSPPTSTDTQYFGPGTRLTVL.

CDR3 sequence (DNA): TGTGCTAGTGGTTTGGGTAGCGGGGGAGGCGAGCAGTACTTC. Translation gives CASGLGSGGGEQYF. The chain joins TRBV12-5 to TRBJ2-7, with 9 bases that match TRBD2. The CDR3 spans 14 residues. Germline assignment: CDR1 LGHNT and CDR2 FRNRAP. Trimming removed 1 base from V and 6 bases from J; junction bases left unmatched: 4. The full variable domain, in which reference TRBV12-5 and TRBJ2-7 provide the parts outside the CDR3, is DARVTQTPRHKVTEMGQEVTMRCQPILGHNTVFWYRQTMMQGLELLAYFRNRAPLDDSGMPKDRFSAEMPDATLATLKIQPSEPRDSAVYFCASGLGSGGGEQYFGPGTRLTVT.

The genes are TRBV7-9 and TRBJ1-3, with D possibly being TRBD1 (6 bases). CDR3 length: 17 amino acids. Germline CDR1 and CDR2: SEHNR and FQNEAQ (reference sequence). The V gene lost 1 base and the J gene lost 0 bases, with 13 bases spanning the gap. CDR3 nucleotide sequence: TGTGCCAGCAGCTTAGGACAGGACACCATCTCTGGAAACACCATATATTTT. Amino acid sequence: CASSLGQDTISGNTIYF.

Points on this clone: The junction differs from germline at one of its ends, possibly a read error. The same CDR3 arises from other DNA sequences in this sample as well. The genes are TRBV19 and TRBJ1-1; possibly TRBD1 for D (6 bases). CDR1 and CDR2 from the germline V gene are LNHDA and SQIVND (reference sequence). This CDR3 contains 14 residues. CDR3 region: CASSMLRGVGEAFF. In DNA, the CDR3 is TGTGCCAGTAGCATGTTGAGGGGGGTTGGTGAAGCCTTCTTT.

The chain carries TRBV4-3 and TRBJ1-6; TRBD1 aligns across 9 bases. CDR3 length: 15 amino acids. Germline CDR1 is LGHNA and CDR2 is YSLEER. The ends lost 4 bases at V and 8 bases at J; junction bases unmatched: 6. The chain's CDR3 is CASSRQRTGDSPLHF. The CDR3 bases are TGCGCCAGCAGCCGTCAAAGGACAGGGGATTCACCCCTCCACTTT.

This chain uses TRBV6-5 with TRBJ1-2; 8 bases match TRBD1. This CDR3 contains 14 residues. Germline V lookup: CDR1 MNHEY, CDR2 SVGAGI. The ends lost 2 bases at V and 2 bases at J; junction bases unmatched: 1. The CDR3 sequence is CASSYNRGNYGYTF. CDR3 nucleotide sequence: TGTGCCAGCAGTTACAACAGGGGGAACTATGGCTACACCTTC.

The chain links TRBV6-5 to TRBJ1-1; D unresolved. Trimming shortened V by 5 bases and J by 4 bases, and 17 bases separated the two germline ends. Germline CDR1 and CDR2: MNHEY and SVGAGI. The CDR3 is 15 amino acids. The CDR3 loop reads CASSPRGPYGTEAFF. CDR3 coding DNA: TGTGCCAGCAGTCCCAGAGGTCCGTACGGCACTGAAGCTTTCTTT.

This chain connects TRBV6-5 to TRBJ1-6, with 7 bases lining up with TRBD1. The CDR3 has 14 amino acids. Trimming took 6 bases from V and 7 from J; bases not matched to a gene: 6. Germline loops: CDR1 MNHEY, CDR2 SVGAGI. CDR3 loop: CASSRDSSNSPLHF. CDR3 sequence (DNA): TGTGCCAGCAGCCGGGACAGCTCCAATTCACCCCTCCACTTT.

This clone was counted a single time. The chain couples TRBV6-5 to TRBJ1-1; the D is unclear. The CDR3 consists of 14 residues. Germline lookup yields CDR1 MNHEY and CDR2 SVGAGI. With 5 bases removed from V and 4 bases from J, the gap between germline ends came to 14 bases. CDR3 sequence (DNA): TGTGCCAGCAGTAGAGCTCAGACAATCACTGAAGCTTTCTTT. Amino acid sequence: CASSRAQTITEAFF.

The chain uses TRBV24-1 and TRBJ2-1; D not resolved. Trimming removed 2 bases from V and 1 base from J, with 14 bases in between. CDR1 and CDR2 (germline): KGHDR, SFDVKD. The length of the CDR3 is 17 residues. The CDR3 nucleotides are TGTGCCACCAGTGATTCTAAGGATTTAGGGTCCTACAATGAGCAGTTCTTC. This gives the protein CATSDSKDLGSYNEQFF.

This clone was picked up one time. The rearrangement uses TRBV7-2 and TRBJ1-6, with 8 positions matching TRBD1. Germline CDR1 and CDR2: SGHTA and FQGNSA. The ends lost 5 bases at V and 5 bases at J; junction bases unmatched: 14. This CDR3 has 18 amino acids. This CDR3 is CASSAQPGTGANNSPLHF. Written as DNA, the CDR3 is TGTGCCAGCAGCGCCCAACCCGGGACAGGAGCCAATAATTCACCCCTCCACTTT. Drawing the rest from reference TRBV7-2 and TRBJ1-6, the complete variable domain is GAGVSQSPSNKVTEKGKDVELRCDPISGHTALYWYRQSLGQGLEFLIYFQGNSAPDKSGLPSDRFSAERTGGSVSTLTIQRTQQEDSAVYLCASSAQPGTGANNSPLHFGNGTRLTVT.

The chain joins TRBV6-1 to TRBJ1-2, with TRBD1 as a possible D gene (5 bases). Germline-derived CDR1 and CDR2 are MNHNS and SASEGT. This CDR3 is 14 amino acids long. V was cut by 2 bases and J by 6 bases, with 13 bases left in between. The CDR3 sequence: CASSESQGWNGYTF. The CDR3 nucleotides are TGTGCCAGCAGTGAATCCCAGGGATGGAATGGCTACACCTTC.

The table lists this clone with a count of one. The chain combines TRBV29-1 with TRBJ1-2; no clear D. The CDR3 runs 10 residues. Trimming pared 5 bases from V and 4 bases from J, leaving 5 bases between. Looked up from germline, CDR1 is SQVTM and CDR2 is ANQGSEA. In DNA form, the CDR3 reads TGCAGCGTTCCCAGCTATGGCTACACCTTC. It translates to CSVPSYGYTF.

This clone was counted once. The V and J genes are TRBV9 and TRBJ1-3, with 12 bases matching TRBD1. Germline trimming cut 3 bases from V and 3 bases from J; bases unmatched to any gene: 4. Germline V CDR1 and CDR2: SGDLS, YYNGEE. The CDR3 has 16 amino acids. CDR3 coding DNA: TGTGCCAGCAGCGCGGGACAGGGGGCTGTTGGAAACACCATATATTTT. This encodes CASSAGQGAVGNTIYF.

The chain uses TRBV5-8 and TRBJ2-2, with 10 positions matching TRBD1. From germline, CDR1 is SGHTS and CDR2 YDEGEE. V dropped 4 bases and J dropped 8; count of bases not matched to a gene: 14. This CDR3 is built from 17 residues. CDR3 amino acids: CASSLGLGQGYSGELFF. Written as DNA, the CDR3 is TGTGCCAGCAGCCTCGGATTGGGACAGGGGTACTCTGGGGAGCTGTTTTTT.

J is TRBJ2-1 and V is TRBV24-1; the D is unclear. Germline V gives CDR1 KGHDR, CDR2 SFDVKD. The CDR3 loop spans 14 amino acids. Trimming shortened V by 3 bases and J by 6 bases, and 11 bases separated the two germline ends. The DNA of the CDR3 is TGTGCCACCAGTGATCCCCCTAGGTCCAATGAGCAGTTCTTC. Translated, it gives CATSDPPRSNEQFF.

The CDR3 bases are TGCGCCAGCAGCGAACACCCAAACACTGAAGCTTTCTTT. Its protein product is CASSEHPNTEAFF. The chain has TRBV5-1 and TRBJ1-1, with D unresolved. CDR1 and CDR2 (germline): SGHRS, YFSETQ. The CDR3 runs 13 residues. V lost 4 bases and J 2 bases, leaving 9 bases between the germline ends. Variable domain in full (rest from reference TRBV5-1 and TRBJ1-1): KAGVTQTPRYLIKTRGQQVTLSCSPISGHRSVSWYQQTPGQGLQFLFEYFSETQRNKGNFPGRFSGRQFSNSRSEMNVSTLELGDSALYLCASSEHPNTEAFFGQGTRLTVV.

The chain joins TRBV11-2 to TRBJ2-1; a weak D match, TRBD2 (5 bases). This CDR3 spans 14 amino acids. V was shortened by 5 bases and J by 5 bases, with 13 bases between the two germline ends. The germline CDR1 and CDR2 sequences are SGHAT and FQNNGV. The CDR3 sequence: CASSLASGNNEQFF. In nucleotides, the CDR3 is TGTGCCAGCAGCCTCGCGTCGGGGAACAATGAGCAGTTCTTC.